This T cell receptor beta chain was profiled in a study of metastatic and nonmetastatic thyroid tumors. In this sample, this clone turned up a few times. Its antigen is still unknown. No treatment of any kind had been given to any patient before thyroid surgery. TCRdb re-called the PCR reads via MiXCR. The sample lists over 15,000 clones; 30% to 35% were seen once. General study results and limits: The reported finding was significantly higher TCR beta diversity in malignant thyroid tumors relative to benign nodules, in blood and tumor.

Sequencing used tumor tissue. The source is a female donor with papillary thyroid cancer or a benign thyroid nodule (not recorded which). Some clones in this sample may be carry-over from other donors' samples.

CDR3 in amino acids: CSARTSGGPTWGEQFF. As DNA, the CDR3 is TGCAGTGCTCGGACTAGCGGGGGGCCAACGTGGGGTGAGCAGTTCTTC. The chain uses TRBV20-1 and TRBJ2-1, with 14 bases lining up with TRBD2. From germline, CDR1 is DFQATT and CDR2 SNEGSKA (reference sequence). This CDR3 region has 16 residues. The J segment lost 9 bases and the V segment lost 5 bases, leaving 12 bases of the junction unmatched.